This T cell receptor (beta chain) was sequenced for a study of blood T cell repertoires in COVID-19. Across the study: Italy, Spain and the United States were the sources of the convalescent and acute COVID-19 samples. T cells, B-cell-depleted T cells, or PBMCs supplied cDNA or gDNA.

This clone occurred once. Source study methods: Nucleated cell number was recorded as an estimate derived from reference gene primer amplification. Repertoires were generated with immunoSEQ multiplex PCR, while TCRdb's copy carries only in-frame clones and drops some. That table is the source of V, J and clone size, and D and trimming were worked out from the DNA. The data hold 250,000 to 300,000 clones, with less than 85% observed a single time. Germline V CDR1 and CDR2: KGHSH, LQKENI. Trimming stripped 4 bases from V and 3 bases from J, with 10 bases between. This CDR3 has 13 residues. The chain is built from TRBV18 and TRBJ2-7; possible D gene TRBD2, 6 bases. This receptor was identified in a man aged 55 to 70 who had recovered from COVID-19. The sequenced material came from peripheral blood. CDR3 in DNA: TGTGCCAGCTCACGCGGGACGCTCTACGAGCAGTACTTC. Protein product: CASSRGTLYEQYF. Full variable domain (missing parts from reference TRBV18 and TRBJ2-7): NAGVMQNPRHLVRRRGQEARLRCSPMKGHSHVYWYRQLPEEGLKFMVYLQKENIIDESGMPKERFSAEFPKEGPSILRIQQVVRGDSAAYFCASSRGTLYEQYFGPGTRLTVT.